This record concerns one TCR beta chain sequence. Then a second PCR, running roughly 7 to 11 cycles, was carried out with a sample-barcoded 5' primer and a J-beta primer mix. One entry per CDR3 protein results from TCRdb running MiXCR on the 5' RACE reads. The sample shows about 840,000 distinct CDR3 sequences, around 29% of them seen only once. This specimen comes from a study of blood T cells in healthy people across ages. V dropped 4 bases and J dropped 7 bases, with 26 bases sitting between them. From germline, CDR1 is SGHVS and CDR2 FNYEAQ. CDR3 length equals 17 residues. These data were likewise used in another study, on T cells of mothers and their children. From that study: Thymic selection molds TCR recombination output in much the same way for related pairs as for unrelated pairs.

Sequenced material: blood. This TCR was recovered from a woman aged 40 to 50 in good health. This chain links TRBV7-6 with TRBJ2-7; TRBD2 might be the D (5 bases). The CDR3 sequence is CASSSIPTGRHPGEQYF. The CDR3 nucleotides are TGTGCCAGCAGCTCCATCCCGACTGGGAGACATCCGGGGGAGCAGTACTTC.